Presented here are 2 T cell receptor beta chains from one specimen sequenced in a study of T cell repertoires in ileal Crohn's disease. Generated by immunoSEQ multiplex PCR, the TCRdb table keeps only in-frame clones and is missing some. The profile shows about 16,000 clones, more than 85% of them singletons. Sample time point: inflamed ileum from the surgical specimen. Sequencing was done on a sample of ileal tissue. The receptor source for this set is an adult with Crohn's disease.

This clone turned up a few times. The J gene is TRBJ2-7, the V gene TRBV10-2, with 10 bases matching TRBD2. Germline V lookup: CDR1 WSHSY, CDR2 SAAADI. There are 14 residues in the CDR3. Trimming at V came to 8 bases and at J to 7 bases, leaving 11 bases not matched to a gene. The CDR3 is CASRQRGGRVEQYF. The CDR3 DNA sequence: TGCGCCAGCCGTCAGCGGGGGGGCCGGGTTGAGCAGTACTTC.

The chain uses TRBV14 and TRBJ2-7; no firm D call. The CDR3 spans 12 residues. Germline V CDR1 and CDR2: SGHDN, FVKESK. V lost 1 base, J lost 1 base, and 2 bases lay in between. The CDR3 DNA sequence: TGTGCCAGCAGCCAAGGGTCCTACGAGCAGTACTTC. This codes for CASSQGSYEQYF.